This T cell receptor (beta chain) was recorded in a study of cytomegalovirus exposure and HLA in healthy donors. Worth noting for this clone: Antigen specificity is unknown.

Study results and caveats: As was reported, the classifier diagnosed cytomegalovirus status with high specificity and sensitivity. Most CMV-associated TCR beta chains were later found to appear HLA-restricted. Excluded were some V segments that proved indistinguishable, including TRBV6-2 and TRBV6-3.

The PCR made use of 60 Vbeta and 13 Jbeta primers. Only in-frame clones appear in the TCRdb table, and some are missing; sequencing was by immunoSEQ multiplex PCR. The repertoire holds 150,000 to 200,000 clones, with around 80% as singletons. The CDR3 is 13 residues long. Germline assignment: CDR1 SEHNR and CDR2 FQNEAQ (reference sequence). V lost 0 bases and J lost 10; bases outside the gene matches: 2. Specimen: PBMCs. V and J are TRBV7-9 and TRBJ2-1, with TRBD2 matching 8 bases. The TCR comes from a male donor in good health and CMV-seropositive. The CDR3 protein is CASSLAASGEQFF. CDR3 bases: TGTGCCAGCAGCTTAGCCGCTAGCGGGGAGCAGTTCTTC.